This T cell receptor beta chain was identified in a study of T cells expressing NK-cell markers. As for the study in general: TCR beta repertoires came from sorted CD3+CD56+NKG2C+, CD3+CD56+NKG2C- and CD3+CD56-NKG2C+ T cells. Whole-study results and caveats: It was still unclear whether expanded NKG2C+ T cell clones were HCMV specific. These clonotypes additionally ranked first within the CD3+CD56-NKG2C+ fraction of a handful of donors.

The CDR3 is 16 amino acids. On this clonotype itself: Its specificity is not known.

cDNA encoding TCR beta was synthesized via 5'RACE template switching incorporating UMIs. After re-calling the 5' RACE reads, TCRdb lists one entry per CDR3 protein, DNA absent. The listing contains 300,000 or so distinct CDR3 sequences. The TCR sequence derives from a woman between 18 and 69 years old in good health. J is TRBJ2-7 and V is TRBV12-3 or TRBV12-4; the D call of TRBD1 rests on TCRdb alone, since no DNA is present to check it. Material for sequencing was blood T cells: a sorted CD56 or NKG2C T cell subset, CD4+ or CD8+ T cells, or bulk PBMC T cells (not recorded which). The CDR3 protein is CASTSASPGIFYEQYF.